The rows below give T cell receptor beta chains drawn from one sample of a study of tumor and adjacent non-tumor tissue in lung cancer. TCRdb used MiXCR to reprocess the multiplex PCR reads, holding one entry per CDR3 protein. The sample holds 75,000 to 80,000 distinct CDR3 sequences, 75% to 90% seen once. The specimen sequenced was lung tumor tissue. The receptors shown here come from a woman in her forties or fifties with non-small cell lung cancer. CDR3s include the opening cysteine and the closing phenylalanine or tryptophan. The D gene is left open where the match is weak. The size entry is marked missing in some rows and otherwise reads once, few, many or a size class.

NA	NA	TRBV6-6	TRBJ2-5	CASSYSDGREAQYF	TGTGCCAGCAGTTACTCGGACGGCCGAGAGGCCCAGTACTTC
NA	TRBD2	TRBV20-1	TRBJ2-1	CSARPGLAFVDEQFF	TGCAGTGCTAGACCGGGACTAGCATTCGTGGATGAGCAGTTTTTC
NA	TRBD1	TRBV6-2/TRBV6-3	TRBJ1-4	CASNHGTAEKLFF	TGTGCCAGCAACCATGGGACAGCTGAAAAACTATTTTTT
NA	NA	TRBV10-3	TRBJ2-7	CAISVPSYEQYF	TGCGCCATCAGTGTGCCCAGCTACGAGCAGTACTTC
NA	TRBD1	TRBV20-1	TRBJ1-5	CNATHARGQGNQPQHF	TGCAATGCCACCCACGCGAGGGGGCAGGGCAATCAGCCCCAGCATTTT
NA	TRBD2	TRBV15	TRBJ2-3	CATSRDPRYLAGGPLTDTQYF	TGTGCCACCAGCAGAGACCCTCGATACTTAGCGGGAGGACCGCTCACAGATACGCAGTATTTT
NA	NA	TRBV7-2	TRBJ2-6	CASSLVGSGANVLTF	TGTGCCAGCAGCTTAGTTGGCTCTGGGGCCAACGTCCTGACTTTC
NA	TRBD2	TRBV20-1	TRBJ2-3	CSARVGSGGWISTDTQYF	TGCAGTGCTAGAGTGGGTAGCGGGGGCTGGATAAGCACAGATACGCAGTATTTT
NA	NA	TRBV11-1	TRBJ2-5	CANISGLYQETQYF	TGTGCCAACATTTCCGGACTGTACCAAGAGACCCAGTACTTC
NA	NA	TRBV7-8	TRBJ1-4	CASGPRVALLPGGEKLFF	TGTGCCAGCGGCCCGCGGGTGGCTCTTCTCCCGGGAGGGGAAAAACTGTTTTTT
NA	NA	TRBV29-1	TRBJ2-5	CSVEQQHQETQYF	TGCAGCGTTGAGCAACAGCACCAAGAGACCCAGTACTTC
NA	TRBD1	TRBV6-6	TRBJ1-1	CASTPGGQADTEAFF	TGTGCCAGCACACCTGGAGGACAGGCAGACACTGAAGCTTTCTTT
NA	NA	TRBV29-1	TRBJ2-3	CSVDRDSTDMQYF	TGTAGCGTTGACCGGGATAGCACAGATATGCAGTATTTT
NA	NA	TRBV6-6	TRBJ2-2	CASTAGAGGLLF	TGTGCCAGCACTGCGGGAGCCGGGGGGCTGTTATTT
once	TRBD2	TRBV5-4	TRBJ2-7	CASSPALTSESLEQYF	TGTGCCAGCAGCCCCGCCTTGACTAGCGAGAGTCTCGAGCAATACTTC
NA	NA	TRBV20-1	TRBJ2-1	CSARKRTATYYDEQFF	TGCAGTGCTAGAAAGAGGACAGCGACGTATTACGATGAGCAGTTCTTC
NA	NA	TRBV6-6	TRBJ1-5	CANSYWADEFNQHQHF	TGTGCCAACAGTTACTGGGCAGATGAGTTCAATCAGCACCAGCATTTT